This is a list of T cell receptor beta chains from one sample in a study of blood T cell repertoires in COVID-19. TCRdb's table, derived via immunoSEQ multiplex PCR, lists solely in-frame clones and lacks some. The sample carries some 250,000 clones, around 90% recorded once. The specimen sequenced was peripheral blood. The receptors derive from a woman in her thirties with acute or convalescent COVID-19. Each CDR3 is given with its conserved first and last residue. D genes are given only for firm matches. Expanded clones get a size class; other rows say once, few or many, or leave the size out.

CDR3aa | CDR3nt | abundance | j_gene | v_gene | d_gene
CASRPGGGPSNQPQHF | TGTGCCAGTAGGCCAGGAGGGGGCCCTAGCAATCAGCCCCAGCATTTT | . | TRBJ1-5 | TRBV19 | TRBD1
CASSFATGGQPQHF | TGTGCCAGCAGTTTCGCGACAGGGGGGCAGCCCCAGCATTTT | once | TRBJ1-5 | TRBV27 | TRBD1
CASSRKGDGGHEQYF | TGTGCCAGCAGCCGCAAGGGGGATGGGGGCCACGAGCAGTACTTC | . | TRBJ2-7 | TRBV7-9 | .
CASSQPLAVAGGFETQYF | TGTGCCAGCAGCCAACCCTTGGCGGTAGCGGGAGGGTTTGAGACCCAGTACTTC | . | TRBJ2-5 | TRBV3-1/TRBV3-2 | TRBD2
CASSRSGGNEQFF | TGTGCCAGCTCACGGTCAGGGGGCAATGAGCAGTTCTTC | . | TRBJ2-1 | TRBV18 | TRBD1
CASSQDGGQPQHF | TGCGCCAGCAGCCAAGACGGGGGTCAGCCCCAGCATTTT | few | TRBJ1-5 | TRBV4-3 | .
CASSFGVDITGELFF | TGTGCCAGCAGCTTCGGGGTCGATATCACCGGGGAGCTGTTTTTT | . | TRBJ2-2 | TRBV7-2 | .
CSVGLGSAGSPLHF | TGCAGCGTTGGACTGGGGTCGGCGGGATCACCCCTCCACTTT | . | TRBJ1-6 | TRBV29-1 | .
CASRTSGSAQYF | TGTGCCAGCAGGACTAGCGGGAGTGCGCAGTATTTT | . | TRBJ2-3 | TRBV6-5 | TRBD2
CASSFGQIYEQYF | TGTGCCAGCAGCTTTGGACAGATTTACGAGCAGTACTTC | . | TRBJ2-7 | TRBV7-9 | .
CASRHTGDYEQYF | TGCGCCAGCAGACATACAGGGGACTACGAGCAGTACTTC | . | TRBJ2-7 | TRBV4-1 | TRBD1
CASVDRGVNQPQHF | TGTGCCAGTGTCGACAGGGGAGTGAATCAGCCCCAGCATTTT | few | TRBJ1-5 | TRBV19 | TRBD1
CASSPGPPGGTEAFF | TGTGCCAGCAGCCCAGGACCTCCCGGGGGCACTGAAGCTTTCTTT | . | TRBJ1-1 | TRBV7-2 | .
CASTHRDTYNEQFF | TGTGCCAGCACCCATAGAGACACTTACAATGAGCAGTTCTTC | . | TRBJ2-1 | TRBV5-4 | .
CASSERMRDEQYF | TGTGCCAGCAGTGAACGGATGAGGGACGAGCAGTACTTC | once | TRBJ2-7 | TRBV25-1 | .
CASSRSNVRLAREQYF | TGTGCCAGCAGCCGTTCAAATGTCCGACTAGCGCGGGAGCAGTACTTC | . | TRBJ2-7 | TRBV21-1 | .
CASSQDRGGAGYGYTF | TGCGCCAGCAGCCAAGATAGGGGGGGCGCGGGCTATGGCTACACCTTC | . | TRBJ1-2 | TRBV4-3 | .
CASSEPAGGPLDTQYF | TGTGCCAGTAGTGAACCAGCGGGAGGGCCTTTAGATACGCAGTATTTT | . | TRBJ2-3 | TRBV19 | TRBD2
CASSYGAKFTDTQYF | TGTGCCAGCTCGTATGGGGCGAAATTCACAGATACGCAGTATTTT | . | TRBJ2-3 | TRBV18 | .
CASSKGRGAFRNQPQHF | TGTGCCAGCAGCAAAGGGCGGGGGGCCTTCCGAAATCAGCCCCAGCATTTT | . | TRBJ1-5 | TRBV21-1 | .
CASLGQGYTNEKLFF | TGTGCCAGCTTGGGCCAGGGGTATACGAATGAAAAACTGTTTTTT | . | TRBJ1-4 | TRBV25-1 | .
CASGEREWDEQFF | TGCGCCAGTGGGGAGCGGGAGTGGGATGAGCAGTTCTTC | few | TRBJ2-1 | TRBV10-1 | TRBD2
CASSTSGSGNEQFF | TGTGCCAGCAGCACGAGCGGGAGTGGTAATGAGCAGTTCTTC | . | TRBJ2-1 | TRBV9 | TRBD2
CASSPLRGGDGYTF | TGTGCCAGCAGTCCGCTCAGGGGAGGGGATGGCTACACCTTC | . | TRBJ1-2 | TRBV2 | .
CASSDRTGGTNTEAFF | TGTGCCAGCAGTGACCGGACAGGGGGGACGAACACTGAAGCTTTCTTT | once | TRBJ1-1 | TRBV25-1 | TRBD1
CASSAGGGNTIYF | TGCGCCAGCAGTGCGGGGGGCGGAAACACCATATATTTT | . | TRBJ1-3 | TRBV10-2 | .
CASSLIPAVSSYEQYF | TGTGCCAGCAGCTTAATTCCAGCGGTGAGCTCCTACGAGCAGTACTTC | . | TRBJ2-7 | TRBV7-2 | .
CASSPETGAYNEQFF | TGTGCCAGTAGCCCGGAGACAGGGGCCTACAATGAGCAGTTCTTC | . | TRBJ2-1 | TRBV19 | TRBD1
CASSSGLVETQYF | TGCGCCAGCAGCTCGGGACTAGTAGAGACCCAGTACTTC | . | TRBJ2-5 | TRBV5-1 | TRBD2
CSDGTGSGYTF | TGCAGCGATGGGACAGGGTCCGGCTACACCTTC | . | TRBJ1-2 | TRBV29-1 | TRBD1
CSVEGRGGYEQYF | TGCAGCGTTGAAGGTCGGGGGGGCTACGAGCAGTACTTC | . | TRBJ2-7 | TRBV29-1 | TRBD2
CASSPRSANTGELFF | TGTGCCAGCAGTCCCCGTTCAGCGAACACCGGGGAGCTGTTTTTT | . | TRBJ2-2 | TRBV6-6 | .
CSVVVLAGGKQFF | TGCAGCGTTGTGGTACTAGCGGGAGGCAAGCAGTTCTTC | . | TRBJ2-1 | TRBV29-1 | TRBD2
CASSEKTQGSGYTF | TGTGCCAGCAGCGAGAAGACACAGGGTAGCGGCTACACCTTC | . | TRBJ1-2 | TRBV9 | .
CASSLTQGQGNTGELFF | TGCGCCAGCAGCCTAACCCAGGGACAGGGCAACACCGGGGAGCTGTTTTTT | . | TRBJ2-2 | TRBV4-1 | TRBD1
CSVEEVVRYSYNEQFF | TGCAGCGTTGAAGAGGTCGTCAGGTACTCCTACAATGAGCAGTTCTTC | . | TRBJ2-1 | TRBV29-1 | .
CASSLTGPDSPLHF | TGCGCCAGCAGCCTCACAGGTCCTGATTCACCCCTCCACTTT | . | TRBJ1-6 | TRBV10-2 | .
CASSIAGGDETQYF | TGTGCCAGTAGTATCGCAGGGGGCGATGAGACCCAGTACTTC | . | TRBJ2-5 | TRBV19 | TRBD1
CASSLNRYNSPLHF | TGTGCCAGCAGCTTAAACCGGTATAATTCACCCCTCCACTTT | . | TRBJ1-6 | TRBV7-2 | .
CSVERGTGGYNEQFF | TGCAGCGTTGAAAGAGGCACAGGGGGATACAATGAGCAGTTCTTC | . | TRBJ2-1 | TRBV29-1 | TRBD1
CARKPGQGTPLHF | TGTGCCCGAAAACCGGGACAGGGTACGCCCCTCCACTTT | . | TRBJ1-6 | TRBV30 | TRBD1
CASSLRTSGRIGTDTQYF | TGTGCCAGCAGCCTACGGACTAGCGGGAGGATCGGCACAGATACGCAGTATTTT | once | TRBJ2-3 | TRBV11-3 | TRBD2
CASGVGTSGTGGQYF | TGTGCTAGTGGTGTCGGGACTAGCGGGACCGGAGGGCAGTACTTC | . | TRBJ2-7 | TRBV12-5 | TRBD2
CASSPHTTAYEQYF | TGCGCCAGCAGCCCCCACACGACAGCCTACGAGCAGTACTTC | . | TRBJ2-7 | TRBV5-1 | .
CASSERSSGANVLTF | TGTGCCAGCAGTGAACGCAGCTCTGGGGCCAACGTCCTGACTTTC | . | TRBJ2-6 | TRBV2 | .
CATSRDYPYQPQHF | TGTGCCACCAGCAGAGATTATCCCTATCAGCCCCAGCATTTT | . | TRBJ1-5 | TRBV15 | .
CASSLAKAGSNQPQHF | TGTGCCAGCAGCTTGGCCAAGGCAGGGAGCAATCAGCCCCAGCATTTT | few | TRBJ1-5 | TRBV5-4 | .
CASSIVGGNQPQHF | TGTGCCAGTAGTATAGTGGGCGGCAATCAGCCCCAGCATTTT | . | TRBJ1-5 | TRBV19 | .
CASSLDGGYNEQFF | TGTGCCAGCAGCTTAGACGGGGGGTACAATGAGCAGTTCTTC | . | TRBJ2-1 | TRBV11-3 | TRBD2
CASSQTTGREQYF | TGTGCCAGCAGCCAGACGACAGGGCGGGAGCAGTACTTC | . | TRBJ2-7 | TRBV3-1/TRBV3-2 | TRBD1
CASSQDWPHEQYF | TGTGCCAGCAGCCAAGATTGGCCCCACGAGCAGTACTTC | . | TRBJ2-7 | TRBV3-1/TRBV3-2 | .
CAGHSGSQETQYF | TGTGCCGGACATAGCGGGTCCCAAGAGACCCAGTACTTC | . | TRBJ2-5 | TRBV5-4 | TRBD2
CASSENILGYTF | TGTGCCAGCAGTGAAAATATCCTGGGCTACACCTTC | . | TRBJ1-2 | TRBV2 | .
CASSLGTGVSGELFF | TGTGCCAGCAGCCTGGGGACGGGGGTATCCGGGGAGCTGTTTTTT | . | TRBJ2-2 | TRBV3-1/TRBV3-2 | .